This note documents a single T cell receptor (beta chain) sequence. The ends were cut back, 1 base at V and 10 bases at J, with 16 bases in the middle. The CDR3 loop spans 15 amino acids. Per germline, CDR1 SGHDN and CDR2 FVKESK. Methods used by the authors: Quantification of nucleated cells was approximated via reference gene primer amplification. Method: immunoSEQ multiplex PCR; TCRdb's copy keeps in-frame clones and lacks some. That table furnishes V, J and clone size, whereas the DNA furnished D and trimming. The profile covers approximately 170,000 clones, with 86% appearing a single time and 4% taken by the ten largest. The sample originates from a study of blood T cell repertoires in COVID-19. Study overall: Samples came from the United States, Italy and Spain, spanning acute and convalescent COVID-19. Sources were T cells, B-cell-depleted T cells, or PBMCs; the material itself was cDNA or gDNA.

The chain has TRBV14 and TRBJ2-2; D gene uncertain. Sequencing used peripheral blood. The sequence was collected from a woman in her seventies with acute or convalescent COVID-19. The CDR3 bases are TGTGCCAGCAGCCAAGGGAACCCCGGGTCCCCGGAGCTGTTTTTT. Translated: CASSQGNPGSPELFF.